The 14 T cell receptor beta chains reported below all come from one sample, sequenced in a study of cytomegalovirus exposure and HLA in healthy donors (dated by TCRdb to the late 2010s). Library method: the immunoSEQ multiplex PCR assay. The multiplex PCR relied on a mix of 60 forward primers for TCR Vbeta segments and 13 reverse primers for TCR Jbeta segments. This is the immuneACCESS table as TCRdb keeps it, with only in-frame sequences that have V and J called. A part of the clones is gone; compared with another copy, unresolved V genes explain less than half, and the rest is unexplained. In all, the sample holds some 200,000 clones, and over 60% of those were seen once. Jointly, the top ten make up 0.63% of the sample. Sequencing was done on a sample of PBMCs. The receptors here all came from a man younger than 30 in good health and CMV-seronegative.

V is TRBV6-5 and J is TRBJ1-2; D unclear. The germline CDR1 and CDR2 sequences are MNHEY and SVGAGI. The CDR3 is 16 amino acids. The V end lost 0 bases, the J end lost 4 bases, and 15 bases lay between the germline ends. CDR3: CASSYSTDRALYGYTF. The CDR3 DNA reads TGTGCCAGCAGTTACTCGACTGACCGAGCACTCTATGGCTACACCTTC.

The rearrangement uses TRBV5-1 and TRBJ1-2, with 9 bases lining up with TRBD1. This CDR3 contains 15 residues. Germline V gene sequence: CDR1 SGHRS, CDR2 YFSETQ. J lost 4 bases, V lost 4 bases, and 8 bases had no gene match. CDR3 protein: CASSPGQGMGYGYTF. DNA for the CDR3: TGCGCCAGCAGCCCCGGACAGGGGATGGGCTATGGCTACACCTTC.

The chain employs TRBV15 and TRBJ2-2; 13 bases are a match to TRBD2. V was pared by 5 bases and J by 1 base, with 4 bases of the junction left unmatched. The length of the CDR3 is 17 residues. Germline CDR1 reads LNHNV; CDR2 reads YYDKDF (reference sequence). The DNA of the CDR3 is TGTGCCACCAGCGGGACTAGCGGGGCCCTGAACACCGGGGAGCTGTTTTTT. Translation gives CATSGTSGALNTGELFF.

The chain is built from TRBV5-6 and TRBJ1-2; no definite D call. The CDR3 is 16 residues long. With 4 bases removed from V and 4 bases from J, the gap between germline ends came to 20 bases. The germline CDR1 and CDR2 sequences are SGHDT and YYEEEE. CDR3 sequence: CASSNFQAEVSYGYTF. CDR3 DNA: TGTGCCAGCAGCAATTTTCAGGCCGAAGTTTCCTATGGCTACACCTTC.

The chain couples TRBV18 to TRBJ2-1; TRBD2 matches at 7 bases. CDR1 and CDR2 from the germline V gene are KGHSH and LQKENI. The CDR3 spans 16 residues. Trimming took 8 bases from V and 7 from J; bases not matched to a gene: 17. The DNA of the CDR3 is TGTGCCAGCCGCTCGGGGGTGAGCGGGGTAGGGAATGAGCAGTTCTTC. This gives the protein CASRSGVSGVGNEQFF.

V gene TRBV11-3 combines with J gene TRBJ2-2; 10 nucleotides match TRBD1. J gave up 5 bases and V 1 base, and 1 base lay outside the gene matches. Germline values: CDR1 SGHNT, CDR2 YENEEA. The CDR3 runs 15 residues. The CDR3 nucleotides read TGTGCCAGCAGCTTAGGACAGGGGGCGACCGGGGAGCTGTTTTTT. The encoded protein is CASSLGQGATGELFF.

The chain uses TRBV4-1 and TRBJ2-3; 10 bases agree with TRBD2. The CDR3 length is 18 residues. V lost 1 base, J lost 3 bases, and 10 bases stayed unmatched. Germline V CDR1 and CDR2: MGHRA, YSYEKL. DNA for the CDR3: TGCGCCAGCAGCCAAGCAGGTAAAAGGACTAGCGGAACAGATACGCAGTATTTT. Amino acid sequence: CASSQAGKRTSGTDTQYF.

Only one count was recorded for this clone. This chain links TRBV5-1 with TRBJ1-1, with D unresolved. This CDR3 has 14 residues. V shed 3 bases and J shed 4 bases, with 13 bases lying between them. Per germline, CDR1 SGHRS and CDR2 YFSETQ. CDR3 sequence (DNA): TGCGCCAGCAGCTCAGACACTCTCATCACTGAAGCTTTCTTT. Encoded protein: CASSSDTLITEAFF.

The chain has TRBV27 and TRBJ1-1, with unresolved D. Germline V gene sequence: CDR1 MNHEY, CDR2 SMNVEV (reference sequence). The CDR3 runs to 15 residues. V lost 5 bases and J 0 bases, leaving 13 bases between the germline ends. The CDR3 sequence: CASSPTFTVNTEAFF. For the CDR3, the DNA is TGTGCCAGCAGTCCAACCTTTACAGTGAACACTGAAGCTTTCTTT.

In this sample, this clone turned up a few times. The chain carries TRBV4-1 and TRBJ2-7, with 7 bases aligning to TRBD2. Per the germline V gene, CDR1 is MGHRA and CDR2 is YSYEKL. The V segment lost 0 bases and the J segment 0 bases; nucleotides outside the gene matches: 5. This CDR3 region has 16 residues. Written as DNA, the CDR3 is TGCGCCAGCAGCCAAGAAGCGGGATCAAACTCCTACGAGCAGTACTTC. Protein: CASSQEAGSNSYEQYF.

Only a few counts were recorded for this clone. V gene TRBV30 combines with J gene TRBJ2-1; 14 positions agree with TRBD2. V was clipped by 8 bases and J by 5 bases; unmatched bases: 8. The CDR3 has 15 amino acids. Germline-derived CDR1 and CDR2 are GTSNPN and SVGIG (reference sequence). The CDR3 is CARRLAGGYNNEQFF. CDR3 nucleotide sequence: TGTGCCCGGCGACTAGCGGGAGGGTATAACAATGAGCAGTTCTTC. The full variable domain, rest sourced from reference TRBV30 and TRBJ2-1, is SQTIHQWPATLVQPVGSPLSLECTVEGTSNPNLYWYRQAAGRGLQLLFYSVGIGQISSEVPQNLSASRPQDRQFILSSKKLLLSDSGFYLCARRLAGGYNNEQFFGPGTRLTVL.

The chain uses TRBV9 and TRBJ1-4; possibly TRBD1 for D (5 bases). Germline assignment: CDR1 SGDLS and CDR2 YYNGEE. The CDR3 is made up of 14 amino acids. V was pared by 2 bases and J by 7 bases, with 12 bases between. CDR3 in amino acids: CASSVGGTGEKLFF. For the CDR3, the DNA is TGTGCCAGCAGCGTTGGGGGGACTGGTGAAAAACTGTTTTTT.

The CDR3 sequence is CASKADRVNEQFF. In nucleotides, the CDR3 is TGTGCCAGCAAGGCGGACAGGGTGAATGAGCAGTTCTTC. This chain connects TRBV6-6 to TRBJ2-1; TRBD1 aligns across 8 bases. From germline, CDR1 is MNHNY and CDR2 SVGAGI (reference sequence). This CDR3 contains 13 residues. With 7 bases clipped from V and 7 bases from J, the junction kept 6 bases outside the gene matches.

The chain recombines TRBV25-1 with TRBJ2-3; the D gene is possibly TRBD2 (6 bases). Trimming took off 7 bases at V and 6 bases at J, with 11 bases between the two ends. Germline V gene sequence: CDR1 MGHDK, CDR2 SYGVNS. The CDR3 loop spans 12 amino acids. CDR3 nucleotides: TGTGCCAGCATCTCGGGGGTCGATACGCAGTATTTT. Its protein is CASISGVDTQYF.